This is a list of T cell receptor beta chains from one sample in a study of T-cell memory formation after mild COVID-19. TCRdb re-called the 5' RACE reads with MiXCR, one entry per CDR3 protein. The sample has 250,000 to 350,000 distinct CDR3 sequences; around a sixth are singletons. The sequencing input was PBMCs or a T cell subset sorted from them (not recorded which). The receptors shown here come from a young man who had mild COVID-19 (a few samples of this study predate the infection). Cell type and time point are not known. Each CDR3 is given with its conserved first and last residue. D genes are given only for firm matches. Clone sizes are given selectively: once, few, many, or a class where the clone is expanded.

d_call | j_call | clone_size | v_call | cdr3_aa | cdr3_nt
. | TRBJ2-5 | . | TRBV29-1 | CSVEFGTGQETQYF | TGCAGCGTTGAATTCGGAACAGGGCAAGAGACCCAGTACTTC
. | TRBJ1-2 | . | TRBV27 | CASSFSKPGGAYGYTF | TGTGCCAGCAGTTTCTCAAAACCGGGGGGCGCGTATGGCTACACCTTC
TRBD1 | TRBJ1-2 | few | TRBV7-2 | CASSSRQGVGSNYGYTF | TGTGCCAGCAGCTCCCGACAGGGGGTAGGGTCTAACTATGGCTACACCTTC
. | TRBJ1-3 | many | TRBV18 | CASSPDRSSGNTIYF | TGTGCCAGCTCACCCGACAGGAGCTCTGGAAACACCATATATTTT
TRBD2 | TRBJ2-2 | . | TRBV7-6 | CASSLSRGGGTGELFF | TGTGCCAGCAGCTTATCTCGCGGGGGGGGCACCGGGGAGCTGTTTTTT
TRBD2 | TRBJ2-1 | few | TRBV4-1 | CASSPTGASGTESSYNEQFF | TGCGCCAGCAGCCCCACTGGGGCTAGCGGTACCGAAAGCTCCTACAATGAGCAGTTCTTC
. | TRBJ1-5 | few | TRBV12-3/TRBV12-4 | CASSSSSAYQPQHF | TGTGCCAGCAGTTCCAGTTCGGCTTATCAGCCCCAGCATTTT
TRBD1 | TRBJ2-1 | . | TRBV4-1 | CASSLWTGTLNEQFF | TGCGCCAGCAGCCTATGGACAGGGACACTCAATGAGCAGTTCTTC
. | TRBJ2-5 | few | TRBV20-1 | CSAPSSRGPSETQYF | TGCAGTGCCCCCTCTTCCCGGGGGCCCTCAGAGACCCAGTACTTC
. | TRBJ2-3 | . | TRBV29-1 | CSAGRTDTQYF | TGCAGCGCCGGACGAACAGATACGCAGTATTTT
. | TRBJ1-5 | few | TRBV6-5 | CASSPIIDQPQHF | TGTGCCAGCAGCCCCATCATTGATCAGCCCCAGCATTTT
TRBD1 | TRBJ1-2 | few | TRBV20-1 | CSARAGTGAGYTF | TGCAGTGCTCGAGCCGGGACAGGGGCTGGCTACACCTTC
. | TRBJ1-1 | . | TRBV19 | CASTGFMNTEAFF | TGTGCCAGTACGGGGTTCATGAACACTGAAGCTTTCTTT
. | TRBJ1-2 | few | TRBV25-1 | CASSDGGYGYTF | TGCGCCAGCAGCGACGGAGGTTATGGCTACACCTTC
. | TRBJ2-7 | once | TRBV3-1 | CASSLHAGTRAYEQYF | TGTGCCAGCAGCCTCCACGCCGGGACTCGAGCCTACGAGCAGTACTTC
. | TRBJ2-4 | . | TRBV7-2 | CASSFQARNIQYF | TGTGCCAGCAGCTTTCAAGCGAGGAACATTCAGTACTTC
. | TRBJ1-1 | . | TRBV12-3/TRBV12-4 | CASSYEGYAEAFF | TGTGCCAGCAGTTATGAGGGGTACGCTGAAGCTTTCTTT
. | TRBJ2-3 | few | TRBV12-3/TRBV12-4 | CASSGQAMGYTQYF | TGTGCCAGCAGTGGGCAGGCCATGGGGTATACGCAGTATTTT
TRBD2 | TRBJ2-2 | . | TRBV4-1 | CASSQDVGGTGELFF | TGCGCCAGCAGCCAAGATGTGGGGGGGACCGGGGAGCTGTTTTTT
TRBD2 | TRBJ2-7 | . | TRBV19 | CASRTASGTSYEQYF | TGTGCCAGTAGGACAGCTAGCGGAACATCATACGAGCAGTACTTC
TRBD2 | TRBJ2-2 | . | TRBV12-3/TRBV12-4 | CASSIGLAFSGELFF | TGTGCCAGCAGCATAGGACTAGCGTTTTCCGGGGAGCTGTTTTTT
. | TRBJ1-1 | many | TRBV7-3 | CASSLWGDTEAFF | TGTGCCAGCAGCCTTTGGGGGGACACTGAAGCTTTCTTT
. | TRBJ2-2 | . | TRBV5-5 | CASSPRGIDTGELFF | TGTGCCAGCAGCCCCCGCGGGATAGACACCGGGGAGCTGTTTTTT
TRBD2 | TRBJ2-5 | . | TRBV5-1 | CASSLEGASGAETQYF | TGCGCCAGCAGCTTGGAGGGAGCTAGCGGGGCCGAGACCCAGTACTTC
. | TRBJ2-3 | . | TRBV4-3 | CASSQDGRGGAGDTQYF | TGCGCCAGCAGCCAAGATGGTCGCGGGGGCGCGGGAGATACGCAGTATTTT
. | TRBJ2-7 | few | TRBV6-5 | CATRRGYEQYF | TGTGCCACCCGCAGGGGCTACGAGCAGTACTTC
. | TRBJ1-1 | . | TRBV7-8 | CASSSWSSSLVVNTEAFF | TGTGCCAGCAGCTCCTGGAGTAGTAGTCTCGTCGTGAACACTGAAGCTTTCTTT
. | TRBJ2-2 | . | TRBV11-1 | CASSPPAGELFF | TGTGCCAGCAGCCCCCCCGCCGGGGAGCTGTTTTTT
. | TRBJ1-2 | few | TRBV12-3/TRBV12-4 | CASSLGGFDGYTF | TGTGCCAGCAGTCTAGGAGGGTTTGATGGCTACACCTTC
. | TRBJ2-1 | many | TRBV24-1 | CATSSVGYNEQFF | TGTGCCACCAGTTCAGTCGGTTACAATGAGCAGTTCTTC
. | TRBJ1-2 | many | TRBV7-2 | CASSLETGYGYTF | TGTGCCAGCAGCTTAGAAACAGGGTATGGCTACACCTTC
. | TRBJ2-2 | many | TRBV12-3/TRBV12-4 | CASSFGAGELFF | TGTGCCAGCAGTTTTGGGGCCGGGGAGCTGTTTTTT
. | TRBJ2-5 | . | TRBV29-1 | CSVVSNLQETQYF | TGCAGCGTTGTGTCAAATCTCCAAGAGACCCAGTACTTC
. | TRBJ1-1 | many | TRBV4-1 | CASSHQGNTEAFF | TGCGCCAGCAGCCACCAGGGAAACACTGAAGCTTTCTTT
. | TRBJ2-7 | few | TRBV4-3 | CASSQNPATYEQYF | TGCGCCAGCAGCCAGAACCCGGCTACCTACGAGCAGTACTTC
. | TRBJ1-6 | many | TRBV12-3/TRBV12-4 | CASRHQIQPSYNSPLHF | TGTGCCTCTAGACACCAAATACAACCCTCCTATAATTCACCCCTCCACTTT
. | TRBJ1-5 | . | TRBV19 | CASSPPGRLNQPQHF | TGTGCCAGTAGTCCTCCGGGACGGCTCAATCAGCCCCAGCATTTT
TRBD2 | TRBJ2-4 | many | TRBV7-2 | CASSLALARGVLAKNIQYF | TGTGCCAGCAGCTTAGCCTTGGCGCGGGGGGTACTAGCCAAAAACATTCAGTACTTC
TRBD1 | TRBJ2-3 | . | TRBV11-2 | CASSLGDSSGWGGTDTQYF | TGTGCCAGCAGCTTAGGGGACAGCTCAGGATGGGGTGGCACAGATACGCAGTATTTT
. | TRBJ1-4 | few | TRBV11-2 | CASSLHPGSPRFF | TGTGCCAGCAGCCTCCATCCCGGGTCCCCAAGGTTTTTT
TRBD1 | TRBJ2-1 | few | TRBV27 | CASSLLGQGLNEQFF | TGTGCCAGCAGTTTATTGGGACAGGGACTCAATGAGCAGTTCTTC
TRBD1 | TRBJ1-1 | . | TRBV11-2 | CASSFIGQGSTEAFF | TGTGCCAGCAGCTTCATCGGACAGGGGAGCACTGAAGCTTTCTTT
. | TRBJ2-6 | few | TRBV7-3 | CASSPSPGDSSGANVLTF | TGTGCCAGCAGCCCCAGCCCGGGGGACAGCTCTGGGGCCAACGTCCTGACTTTC
TRBD1 | TRBJ1-2 | . | TRBV7-8 | CASSPMGQTNYGYTF | TGTGCCAGCAGCCCTATGGGACAGACTAACTATGGCTACACCTTC
. | TRBJ1-5 | few | TRBV7-2 | CASSFGDYSNQPQHF | TGTGCCAGCAGCTTTGGGGACTATAGCAATCAGCCCCAGCATTTT
. | TRBJ2-5 | . | TRBV6-6 | CASSFDGGVTQYF | TGTGCCAGCAGCTTCGATGGAGGTGTGACCCAGTACTTC
TRBD2 | TRBJ2-5 | . | TRBV5-1 | CASSDLAGAQETQYF | TGCGCCAGCAGCGACTTAGCGGGGGCCCAAGAGACCCAGTACTTC
TRBD1 | TRBJ2-7 | . | TRBV10-3 | CAISVRDRPYEQYF | TGTGCCATCAGTGTTCGGGACAGGCCCTACGAGCAGTACTTC
TRBD1 | TRBJ1-2 | few | TRBV7-9 | CASWEGQGDGYTF | TGTGCCAGCTGGGAGGGACAGGGGGATGGCTACACCTTC
. | TRBJ2-2 | . | TRBV4-3 | CASSQSRASLAGELFF | TGCGCCAGCAGCCAATCCCGGGCCAGCTTGGCCGGGGAGCTGTTTTTT
. | TRBJ2-3 | . | TRBV6-5 | CASRGASTDTQYF | TGTGCCAGCAGGGGGGCTAGCACAGATACGCAGTATTTT